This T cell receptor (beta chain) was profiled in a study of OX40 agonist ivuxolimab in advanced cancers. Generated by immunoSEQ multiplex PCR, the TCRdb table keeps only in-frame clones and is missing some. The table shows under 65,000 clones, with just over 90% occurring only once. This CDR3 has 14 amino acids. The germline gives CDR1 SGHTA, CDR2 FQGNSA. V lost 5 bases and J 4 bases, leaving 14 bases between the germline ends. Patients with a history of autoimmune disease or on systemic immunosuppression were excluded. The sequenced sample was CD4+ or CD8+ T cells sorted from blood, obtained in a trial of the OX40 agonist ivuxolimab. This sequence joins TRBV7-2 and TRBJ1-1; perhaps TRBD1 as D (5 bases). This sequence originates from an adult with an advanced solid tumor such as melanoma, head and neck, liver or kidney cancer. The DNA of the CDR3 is TGTGCCAGCAGCCTACCGGGGGTAGGCACTGAAGCTTTCTTT. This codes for CASSLPGVGTEAFF.